This passage covers 14 T cell receptor beta chains from one sample sequenced in a study of immune evolution from preneoplasia to lung adenocarcinoma. Only in-frame clones appear in the TCRdb table, and some are missing; sequencing was by immunoSEQ multiplex PCR. Counted here are approximately 9,600 clones, over 65% occurring once; the ten biggest clones make up less than 8.5%. The sequenced sample consisted of FFPE lung adenocarcinoma in situ tissue. These receptor sequences come from a person aged 55-80 years with lung adenocarcinoma.

V and J are TRBV30 and TRBJ1-1; perhaps TRBD1 as D (5 bases). Germline V gene data show CDR1 as GTSNPN and CDR2 as SVGIG (reference sequence). The CDR3 has 12 residues. Trimming pared 6 bases from V and 3 bases from J, leaving 11 bases between. In DNA, the CDR3 is TGTGCCTGTAACGACAGATACACTGAAGCTTTCTTT. Protein product: CACNDRYTEAFF. Based on the CDR3 plus reference TRBV30 and TRBJ1-1, the full variable domain is SQTIHQWPATLVQPVGSPLSLECTVEGTSNPNLYWYRQAAGRGLQLLFYSVGIGQISSEVPQNLSASRPQDRQFILSSKKLLLSDSGFYLCACNDRYTEAFFGQGTRLTVV.

J is TRBJ2-6 and V is TRBV29-1, with a weak D call TRBD1 (7 bases). Trimming took off 5 bases at V and 1 base at J, with 12 bases between the two ends. The CDR3 totals 15 residues. CDR1 is SQVTM, CDR2 ANQGSEA, per germline. The CDR3 DNA reads as TGCAGCGTTCACCAGGGGGGATCTGGGGCCAACGTCCTGACTTTC. This sequence encodes CSVHQGGSGANVLTF.

The chain combines TRBV9 with TRBJ1-2, with D perhaps TRBD1 (5 bases). CDR1 and CDR2 (germline): SGDLS, YYNGEE. Between the trimmed V and J ends, which lost 9 bases and 0 bases, there was a span of 15 bases. This CDR3 is 14 amino acids long. CDR3 loop: CANERQGANYGYTF. As DNA, the CDR3 is TGTGCCAACGAGAGGCAGGGAGCTAACTATGGCTACACCTTC.

The J gene is TRBJ1-1, the V gene TRBV28, with D hard to call. The CDR3 runs 12 residues. Trimming took off 2 bases at V and 0 bases at J, with 1 base between the two ends. Germline assignment: CDR1 MDHEN and CDR2 SYDVKM. DNA for the CDR3: TGTGCCAGCAGTTTACTGAACACTGAAGCTTTCTTT. Its translation is CASSLLNTEAFF.

V usage is TRBV2 and J usage is TRBJ1-5; D is unclear. V shed 7 bases and J shed 3 bases, with 13 bases lying between them. In germline, CDR1 is SNHLY, CDR2 FYNNEI. There are 14 residues in the CDR3. The CDR3 spells CASTEQRSNQPQHF. DNA for the CDR3: TGTGCCAGCACCGAACAGCGTTCCAATCAGCCCCAGCATTTT.

The V and J genes are TRBV7-6 and TRBJ2-7; the match to TRBD1 covers 11 bases. V gave up 6 bases and J gave up 7 bases; unmatched junction bases: 14. CDR1 is SGHVS, CDR2 FNYEAQ, per germline. The CDR3 is 16 amino acids. The CDR3 reads CASSSPVGQGVREQYF. The CDR3 DNA follows: TGTGCCAGCAGTAGCCCTGTGGGACAGGGGGTCCGGGAGCAGTACTTC.

V and J are TRBV6-5 and TRBJ2-1; D is undetermined. The V end was cut by 5 bases, the J end by 4 bases, with 15 bases between. The CDR3 runs to 15 residues. Germline CDR1 MNHEY, CDR2 SVGAGI. In DNA form, the CDR3 reads TGTGCCAGCAGTCGATCTGGACCCCGGTACAATGAGCAGTTCTTC. This encodes CASSRSGPRYNEQFF.

The chain employs TRBV21-1 and TRBJ1-2. TRBV21-1 is marked as a pseudogene. This CDR3 has 11 amino acids. This CDR3 reads CASIGPRGYTF. CDR3 DNA sequence: TGTGCCAGCATTGGCCCGCGTGGCTACACCTTC.

The rearrangement uses TRBV29-1 and TRBJ1-1; TRBD1 agrees at 8 bases. Germline CDR1 reads SQVTM; CDR2 reads ANQGSEA. V gave up 2 bases and J gave up 1 base; unmatched junction bases: 6. The CDR3 has 15 residues. The CDR3 protein is CSVESTGGRNTEAFF. The CDR3 bases are TGCAGCGTTGAATCCACAGGGGGTCGGAACACTGAAGCTTTCTTT.

In nucleotides, the CDR3 is TGTGCCAGCAGCTCTATAAGGGAGACTGAAGCTTTCTTT. Translation: CASSSIRETEAFF. The chain recombines TRBV5-5 with TRBJ1-1; D gene unclear. Germline V gene data show CDR1 as SGHKS and CDR2 as YYEKEE (reference sequence). V lost 3 bases and J 5 bases, leaving 11 bases between the germline ends. The length of the CDR3 is 13 residues.

In nucleotides, the CDR3 is TGCGCCAGCAGCGATCAATTTTATAGCAATCAGCCCCAGCATTTT. Its translation: CASSDQFYSNQPQHF. The chain recombines TRBV4-1 with TRBJ1-5; D remains unclear. In germline, CDR1 is MGHRA, CDR2 YSYEKL. Trimming pared 5 bases from V and 0 bases from J, leaving 11 bases between. The CDR3 is 15 amino acids.

This chain connects TRBV28 to TRBJ1-1; no definite D call. V was pared by 6 bases and J by 7 bases, with 12 bases between. CDR1 and CDR2 from the germline V gene are MDHEN and SYDVKM. The CDR3 covers 12 residues. CDR3 loop: CASSDHGNEAFF. CDR3 coding DNA: TGTGCCAGCAGCGACCATGGGAATGAAGCTTTCTTT.

This chain joins TRBV14 and TRBJ2-1; D call uncertain. V was trimmed by 5 bases and J by 5 bases, leaving 13 bases between them. The germline V gene encodes CDR1 SGHDN and CDR2 FVKESK. The length of the CDR3 is 14 residues. CDR3 residues: CASSAPGRNNEQFF. The DNA for the CDR3 is TGTGCCAGCAGCGCCCCAGGAAGGAACAATGAGCAGTTCTTC. The entire variable domain, with the rest obtained from reference TRBV14 and TRBJ2-1, is as follows: EAGVTQFPSHSVIEKGQTVTLRCDPISGHDNLYWYRRVMGKEIKFLLHFVKESKQDESGMPNNRFLAERTGGTYSTLKVQPAELEDSGVYFCASSAPGRNNEQFFGPGTRLTVL.

This clone is medium-sized (0.01 to 0.1%) within its sample. The chain couples TRBV7-9 to TRBJ2-7, with a possible D match to TRBD1 (5 bases). The CDR3 spans 13 residues. With 5 bases removed from V and 3 bases from J, the gap between germline ends came to 11 bases. Germline values: CDR1 SEHNR, CDR2 FQNEAQ (reference sequence). CDR3 in amino acids: CASSPIDSYEQYF. CDR3 sequence (DNA): TGTGCCAGCAGCCCGATAGACAGCTACGAGCAGTACTTC. The full variable domain, its missing parts supplied by reference TRBV7-9 and TRBJ2-7, is DTGVSQNPRHKITKRGQNVTFRCDPISEHNRLYWYRQTLGQGPEFLTYFQNEAQLEKSRLLSDRFSAERPKGSFSTLEIQRTEQGDSAMYLCASSPIDSYEQYFGPGTRLTVT.